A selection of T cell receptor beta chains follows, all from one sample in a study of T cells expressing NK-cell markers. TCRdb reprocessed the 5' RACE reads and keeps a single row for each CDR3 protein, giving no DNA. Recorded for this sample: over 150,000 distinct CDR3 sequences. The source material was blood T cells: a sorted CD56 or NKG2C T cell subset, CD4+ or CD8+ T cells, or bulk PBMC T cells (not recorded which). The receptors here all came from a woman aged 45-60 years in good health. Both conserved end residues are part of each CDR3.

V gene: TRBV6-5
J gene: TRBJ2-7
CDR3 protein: CAKIEQRERVYEQYF

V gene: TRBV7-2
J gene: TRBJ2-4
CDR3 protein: CASSPPGINIQYF

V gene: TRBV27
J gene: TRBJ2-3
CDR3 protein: CASSSLAGPDTQYF

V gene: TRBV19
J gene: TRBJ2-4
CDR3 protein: CASSIEYRGGNIQYF

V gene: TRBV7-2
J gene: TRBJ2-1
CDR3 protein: CASSSPGTNFNEQFF

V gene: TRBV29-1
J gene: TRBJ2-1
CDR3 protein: CSVEGNRGGEQFF

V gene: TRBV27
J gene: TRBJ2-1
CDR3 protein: CASSLSMQNNEQFF

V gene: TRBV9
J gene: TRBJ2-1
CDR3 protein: CASSPTRGLAGSSYNEQFF

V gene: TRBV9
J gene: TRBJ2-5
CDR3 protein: CASSVAGGKETQYF

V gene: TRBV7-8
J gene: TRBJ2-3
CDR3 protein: CASSPLGADTQYF

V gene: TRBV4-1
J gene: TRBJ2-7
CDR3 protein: CASSQQGNEQYF

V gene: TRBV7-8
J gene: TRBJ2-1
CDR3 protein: CASSLLRVGNEQFF

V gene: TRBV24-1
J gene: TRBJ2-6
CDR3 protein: CATGHDQSGANVLTF

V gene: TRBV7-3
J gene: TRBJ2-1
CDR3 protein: CASSLTNGNEQFF

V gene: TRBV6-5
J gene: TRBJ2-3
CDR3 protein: CASSLWGGGTDTQYF

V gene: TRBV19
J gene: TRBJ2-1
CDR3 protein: CASRQGGYEQFF

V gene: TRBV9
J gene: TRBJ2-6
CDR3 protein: CASSNDRAYSGANVLTF

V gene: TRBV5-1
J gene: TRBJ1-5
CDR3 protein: CASSSPPSGTGYGQPQHF

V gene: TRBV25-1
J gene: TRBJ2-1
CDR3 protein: CASSPLENEQFF

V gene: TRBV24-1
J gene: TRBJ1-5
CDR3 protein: CATSDSSRVQPQHF

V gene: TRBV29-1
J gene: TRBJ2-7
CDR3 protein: CSVVGQGGYEQYF

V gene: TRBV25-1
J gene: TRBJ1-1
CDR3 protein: CASRGILTWGRSGREAGTEAFF